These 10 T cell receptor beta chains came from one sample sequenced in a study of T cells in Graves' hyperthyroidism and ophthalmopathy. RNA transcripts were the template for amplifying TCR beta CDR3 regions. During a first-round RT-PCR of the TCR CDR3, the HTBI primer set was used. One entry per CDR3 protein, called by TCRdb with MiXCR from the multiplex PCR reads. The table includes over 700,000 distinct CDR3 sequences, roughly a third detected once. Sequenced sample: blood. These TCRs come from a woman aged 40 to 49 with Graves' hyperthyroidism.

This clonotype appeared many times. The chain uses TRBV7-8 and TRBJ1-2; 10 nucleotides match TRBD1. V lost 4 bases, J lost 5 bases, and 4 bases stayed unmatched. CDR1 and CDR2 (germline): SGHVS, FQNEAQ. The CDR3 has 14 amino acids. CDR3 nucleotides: TGTGCCAGCAGCTCGGACAGGGGGTTATATGGCTACACCTTC. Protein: CASSSDRGLYGYTF.

In nucleotides, the CDR3 is TGTGCCAGCAGTTTAGCGGGAACTAATGGCTACACCTTC. Translated, it gives CASSLAGTNGYTF. The chain uses TRBV12-3 or TRBV12-4 and TRBJ1-2; D is undetermined. V was trimmed by 0 bases and J by 6 bases, leaving 8 bases between them. This CDR3 has 13 residues.

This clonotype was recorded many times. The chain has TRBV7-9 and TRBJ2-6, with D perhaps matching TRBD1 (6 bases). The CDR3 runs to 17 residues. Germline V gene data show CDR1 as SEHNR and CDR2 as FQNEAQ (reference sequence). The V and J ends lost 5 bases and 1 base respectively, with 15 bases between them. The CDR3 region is CASSGRGTPSGANVLTF. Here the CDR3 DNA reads TGTGCCAGCAGCGGAAGAGGGACACCATCTGGGGCCAACGTCCTGACTTTC. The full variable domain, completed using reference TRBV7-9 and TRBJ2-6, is DTGVSQNPRHKITKRGQNVTFRCDPISEHNRLYWYRQTLGQGPEFLTYFQNEAQLEKSRLLSDRFSAERPKGSFSTLEIQRTEQGDSAMYLCASSGRGTPSGANVLTFGAGSRLTVL.

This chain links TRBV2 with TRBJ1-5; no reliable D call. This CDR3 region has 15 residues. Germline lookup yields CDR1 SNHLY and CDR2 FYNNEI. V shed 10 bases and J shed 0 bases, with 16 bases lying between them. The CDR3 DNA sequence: TGTGCCACCAGAGGAGAGCTCTATAGCAATCAGCCCCAGCATTTT. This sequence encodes CATRGELYSNQPQHF.

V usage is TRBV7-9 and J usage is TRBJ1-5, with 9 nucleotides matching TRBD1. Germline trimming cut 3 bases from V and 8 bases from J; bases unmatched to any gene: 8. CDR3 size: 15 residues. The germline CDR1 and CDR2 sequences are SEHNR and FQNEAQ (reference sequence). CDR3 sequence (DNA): TGTGCCAGCAGCTTTTCCGACAGGGGGGGTGAGCCCCAGCATTTT. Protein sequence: CASSFSDRGGEPQHF.

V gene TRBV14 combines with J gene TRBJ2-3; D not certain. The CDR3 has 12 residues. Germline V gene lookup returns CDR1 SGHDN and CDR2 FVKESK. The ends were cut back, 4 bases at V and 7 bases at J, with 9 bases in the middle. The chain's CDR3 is CASSLAGYTQYF. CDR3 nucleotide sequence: TGTGCCAGCAGCCTAGCCGGCTATACGCAGTATTTT.

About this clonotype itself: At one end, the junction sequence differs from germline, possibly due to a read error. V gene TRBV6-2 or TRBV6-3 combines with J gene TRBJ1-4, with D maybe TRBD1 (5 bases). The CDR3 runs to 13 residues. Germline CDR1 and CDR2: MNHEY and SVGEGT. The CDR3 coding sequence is TGTGCCAGCAGTTACAGCGGCCAGGGAAAAACTGTTTTT. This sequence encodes CASSYSGQGKTVF.

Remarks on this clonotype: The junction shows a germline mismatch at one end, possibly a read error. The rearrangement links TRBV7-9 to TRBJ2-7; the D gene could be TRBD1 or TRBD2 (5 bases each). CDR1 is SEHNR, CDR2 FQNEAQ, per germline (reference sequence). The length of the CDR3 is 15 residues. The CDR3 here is CASSLLGDGSCEQYF. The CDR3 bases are TGTGCCAGCAGCTTACTTGGGGACGGTTCCTGCGAGCAGTACTTC.

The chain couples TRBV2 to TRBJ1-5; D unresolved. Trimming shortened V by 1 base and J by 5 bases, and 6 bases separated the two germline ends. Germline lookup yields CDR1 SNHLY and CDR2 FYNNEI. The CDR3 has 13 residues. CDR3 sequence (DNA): TGTGCCAGCAGTGAAGGGCAGGATCAGCCCCAGCATTTT. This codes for CASSEGQDQPQHF.

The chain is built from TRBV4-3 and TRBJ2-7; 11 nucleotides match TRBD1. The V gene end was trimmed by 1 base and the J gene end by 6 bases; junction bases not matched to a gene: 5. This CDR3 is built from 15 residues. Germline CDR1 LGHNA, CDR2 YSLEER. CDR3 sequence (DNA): TGCGCCAGCAGCCAAGGGAGGACAGGGGGCTCCGAGCAGTACTTC. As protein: CASSQGRTGGSEQYF.